A single sample is the source of the 8 T cell receptor beta chains below, sequenced in a study of PD-1 blockade in mismatch repair-deficient tumors. Method: immunoSEQ multiplex PCR; TCRdb's copy keeps in-frame clones and lacks some. The profile shows some 110,000 clones, approximately 80% of them singletons. The sequencing here drew on peripheral blood, taken approximately 64 weeks after starting pembrolizumab. The receptors stem from an adult with mismatch repair-deficient cancer.

This chain links TRBV7-9 with TRBJ2-3, with D tentatively TRBD2 (5 bases). V was shortened by 1 base and J by 6 bases, with 11 bases between the two germline ends. Germline V lookup: CDR1 SEHNR, CDR2 FQNEAQ (reference sequence). The CDR3 has 14 amino acids. CDR3 protein: CASSLGVGKDTQYF. The CDR3 region has the DNA TGTGCCAGCAGCTTAGGGGTCGGGAAGGATACGCAGTATTTT.

The CDR3, as DNA: TGCGCCAGCAGCCCTCAAACCCACGGGTCGAGCGAAGCTTTCTTT. Translation: CASSPQTHGSSEAFF. The J gene is TRBJ1-1, the V gene TRBV4-1, with D hard to call. Germline V gene sequence: CDR1 MGHRA, CDR2 YSYEKL. This CDR3 is built from 15 residues. V gave up 4 bases and J gave up 8 bases, with 20 bases separating them.

The V and J genes are TRBV11-2 and TRBJ1-5, with TRBD1 identical over 8 bases. The CDR3 extends over 16 amino acids. Looked up from germline, CDR1 is SGHAT and CDR2 is FQNNGV. The junction had 4 bases not matched to a gene; V was cut back by 1 base and J by 2 bases. The CDR3 region is CASSLGTGYGNQPQHF. In DNA, the CDR3 is TGTGCCAGCAGCTTAGGGACAGGGTACGGCAATCAGCCCCAGCATTTT.

The rearrangement uses TRBV7-2 and TRBJ2-7; 12 bases align to TRBD2. The CDR3 runs to 17 residues. The trim removed 3 bases at V and 1 base at J, leaving 7 bases unmatched. The germline gives CDR1 SGHTA, CDR2 FQGNSA. CDR3 in amino acids: CASSFSSGLAGSYEQYF. CDR3 DNA: TGTGCCAGCAGCTTTTCCTCCGGACTAGCGGGGTCCTACGAGCAGTACTTC.

This clone was recorded only once. The chain employs TRBV7-9 and TRBJ2-3; 8 bases map to TRBD1. The J segment lost 2 bases and the V segment lost 5 bases, leaving 6 bases of the junction unmatched. Looked up from germline, CDR1 is SEHNR and CDR2 is FQNEAQ (reference sequence). This CDR3 is 15 amino acids long. The CDR3 protein is CASSPGQGNTDTQYF. As DNA, the CDR3 is TGTGCCAGCAGCCCCGGACAGGGTAACACAGATACGCAGTATTTT.

The sample holds a few counts of this clone. The CDR3 region is CASSEMNTEAFF. The CDR3 DNA follows: TGTGCCAGCAGTGAAATGAACACTGAAGCTTTCTTT. V and J are TRBV25-1 and TRBJ1-1; no definite D call. Germline V CDR1 and CDR2: MGHDK, SYGVNS. V gave up 2 bases and J gave up 0 bases, with 1 base separating them. This CDR3 comprises 12 residues. The entire variable domain, with the rest obtained from reference TRBV25-1 and TRBJ1-1, is as follows: EADIYQTPRYLVIGTGKKITLECSQTMGHDKMYWYQQDPGMELHLIHYSYGVNSTEKGDLSSESTVSRIRTEHFPLTLESARPSHTSQYLCASSEMNTEAFFGQGTRLTVV.

Many counts were recorded for this clone. The rearrangement joins TRBV30 to TRBJ2-1; possible D gene TRBD2, 6 bases. With 3 bases removed from V and 8 bases from J, the gap between germline ends came to 17 bases. The CDR3 sequence is 14 residues long. Germline V lookup: CDR1 GTSNPN, CDR2 SVGIG (reference sequence). CDR3 protein: CAWRASREGDEQFF. CDR3 nucleotides: TGTGCCTGGAGGGCATCGCGGGAAGGGGATGAGCAGTTCTTC.

The rearrangement joins TRBV7-2 to TRBJ2-3; D unclear. V was trimmed by 4 bases and J by 0 bases, leaving 5 bases between them. The CDR3 runs to 13 residues. Germline lookup yields CDR1 SGHTA and CDR2 FQGNSA. The CDR3 bases are TGTGCCAGCAGCTCCGACAGCACAGATACGCAGTATTTT. Translation: CASSSDSTDTQYF.